This TCR beta chain came from a study of identical twins. Study results and caveats: Rather than following the same donors, the conclusions depended on cross-sectional statistical analysis. Abundant cord blood beta clonotypes carried fewer insertions; memory repertoires showed none.

This clonotype was picked up a small number of times. The antigen is not known. From the 5' RACE reads, TCRdb called clonotypes with MiXCR, one entry per CDR3 protein. Of 250,000 or so distinct CDR3 sequences detected, 6% to 8.5% appear once; the ten largest clones hold 5% to 6%. The J segment lost 7 bases and the V segment lost 7 bases, leaving 8 bases of the junction unmatched. The CDR3 is made up of 15 amino acids. The V gene's germline CDR1 is LGHDT and CDR2 YNNKEL (reference sequence). The sample also formed part of further work on yellow fever vaccine responses in identical twins.

The receptor's source is a young woman in good health. The chain uses TRBV3-1 and TRBJ2-1, with 12 bases lining up with TRBD2. The specimen was CD8+ T cells sorted from blood. CDR3 amino acids: CASTSRLAGVNEQFF. In DNA form, the CDR3 reads TGTGCCAGCACCAGTCGACTAGCGGGAGTTAATGAGCAGTTCTTC.